Listed here is a single T cell receptor (beta chain). Antigen: not known. This sample stems from a study of vaccination effects on CD4 cells after COVID-19. The data were produced by immunoSEQ multiplex PCR, yet TCRdb's version contains in-frame clones alone and is incomplete. The data show 70,000 or so clones, about four fifths seen once. Trimming removed 5 bases from V and 2 bases from J, with 10 bases in between. CDR1 LGHDT and CDR2 YNNKEL come from the germline V gene (reference sequence). This CDR3 is 15 amino acids long. Study-level points and caveats: Clones from infection and from vaccination both contracted markedly late after vaccination. Convalescent patients numbered few in the study; early post-infection timepoints were missing entirely.

With the ViraFEST assay, the study expanded antigen-specific CD4+ T cells using viral peptide pools, then sequenced them. The culture ran for less than 12 days, and then CD4+ T cells were isolated. Vaccinated participants had no history of SARS-CoV-2 infection and tested negative for nucleocapsid antibodies. The sequence came from a human donor who received a COVID-19 vaccine. Sequenced here: CD4+ T cells from PBMCs cultured with HCoV-NL63 spike peptides, sampled before COVID-19 vaccination. The chain recombines TRBV3-1 (or the pseudogene TRBV3-2) with TRBJ2-6, with a weak D call TRBD1 (6 bases). The CDR3 sequence is CASSARGTGANVLTF. CDR3 in DNA: TGTGCCAGCAGCGCCAGGGGAACTGGGGCCAACGTCCTGACTTTC.